A few counts support the clone carrying this T cell receptor beta chain. Its matching antigen is unknown. The V gene's germline CDR1 is MNHEY and CDR2 SMNVEV (reference sequence). This CDR3 is built from 15 residues. V shed 6 bases, J shed 8 bases, and the junction held 10 bases outside the gene matches. This sample was included in a study of T-cell reconstitution after alpha-beta-depleted transplantation in children. Notes on the study in general: Hyperexpanded clones declined; after one year, newly produced T cells mostly supplied diversity. Surviving recipient T cells and thymic progenitors accounted for the high day-60 TCRbeta diversity observed in some patients. Several hundred expanded graft clones reportedly were the source of alpha-beta T cells about two months after transplant.

The TCRbeta library was prepared with unique molecular identifiers. TCRdb passed the PCR reads through MiXCR, listing each CDR3 protein once. The sample lists 500,000 to 650,000 distinct CDR3 sequences; over 10% were seen once. The TCR originated in a female patient between 2 and 15 years old who had a stem cell transplant for aplastic anemia, so the T cells may come from the graft donor. This sample comprised PBMCs, mostly from graft donor cells, obtained 180 days after TCRalphabeta/CD19-depleted stem cell transplant. The chain links TRBV27 to TRBJ2-1; 10 bases fit TRBD1. The CDR3 region is CASRSIGQGVHEQFF. As DNA, the CDR3 is TGTGCCAGCAGGTCAATCGGACAGGGGGTCCATGAGCAGTTCTTC.